This T cell receptor beta chain was identified in a study of CD8+CD57+ T cells in acquired aplastic anemia. Looking at the study overall: An average of roughly 3.2 ug of DNA was obtained from sorted CD4+ and CD8+ cells.

By flow cytometry, patients selected for sequencing had shown an expansion of CD8+CD57+ cells. TCR beta VDJ combinations and CDR3 sequences were profiled from genomic DNA. TCRdb recomputed calls from the reads with MiXCR, one row per CDR3 protein. The repertoire consists of approximately 130,000 distinct CDR3 sequences, with approximately 36% occurring once and the leading ten covering roughly 2.7%. Germline CDR1 reads SGHDT; CDR2 reads YYEEEE. V dropped 6 bases and J dropped 1 base, with 10 bases sitting between them. The CDR3 has 13 amino acids. The chain joins TRBV5-6 to TRBJ1-1; D might be TRBD1 (6 bases). Sequenced: sorted CD4+, CD8+, or CD8+CD57+ T cells (not recorded which) from PBMCs. This TCR was sampled from a human donor with aplastic anemia. The CDR3 sequence: CASTEDRNTEAFF. In nucleotides, the CDR3 is TGTGCCAGCACCGAGGACAGGAACACTGAAGCTTTCTTT.